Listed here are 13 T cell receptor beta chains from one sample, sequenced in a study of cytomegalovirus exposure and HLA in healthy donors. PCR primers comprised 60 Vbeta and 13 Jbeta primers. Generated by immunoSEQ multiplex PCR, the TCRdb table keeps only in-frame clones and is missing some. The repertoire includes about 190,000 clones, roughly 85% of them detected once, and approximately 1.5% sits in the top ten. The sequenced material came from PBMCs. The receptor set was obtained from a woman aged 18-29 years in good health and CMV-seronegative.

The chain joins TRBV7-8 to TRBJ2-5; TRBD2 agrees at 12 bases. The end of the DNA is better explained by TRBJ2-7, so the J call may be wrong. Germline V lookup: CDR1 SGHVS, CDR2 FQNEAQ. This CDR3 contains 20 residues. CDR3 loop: CASSVPGLAGFQLRSYEQYF. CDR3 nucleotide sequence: TGTGCCAGCAGCGTACCGGGACTAGCGGGTTTCCAACTGAGGTCCTACGAGCAGTACTTC.

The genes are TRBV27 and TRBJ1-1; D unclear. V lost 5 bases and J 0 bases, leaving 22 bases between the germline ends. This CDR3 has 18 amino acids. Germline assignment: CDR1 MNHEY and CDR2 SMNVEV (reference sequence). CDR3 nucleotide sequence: TGTGCCAGCAGTCCCCCCTGGCGGGTGGCGGGCATGAACACTGAAGCTTTCTTT. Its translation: CASSPPWRVAGMNTEAFF.

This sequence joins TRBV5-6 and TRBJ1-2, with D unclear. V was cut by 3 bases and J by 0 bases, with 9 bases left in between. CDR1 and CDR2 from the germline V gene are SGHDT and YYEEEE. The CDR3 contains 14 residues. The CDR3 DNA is TGTGCCAGCAGCTCCACAGAAACTAACTATGGCTACACCTTC. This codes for CASSSTETNYGYTF.

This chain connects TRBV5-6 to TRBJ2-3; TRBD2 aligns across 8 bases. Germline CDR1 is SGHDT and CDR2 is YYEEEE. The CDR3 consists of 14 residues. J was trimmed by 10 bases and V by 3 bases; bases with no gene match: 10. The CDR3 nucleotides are TGTGCCAGCAGCTCGGGACTAGGGGGGGTTGCGCAGTATTTT. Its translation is CASSSGLGGVAQYF.

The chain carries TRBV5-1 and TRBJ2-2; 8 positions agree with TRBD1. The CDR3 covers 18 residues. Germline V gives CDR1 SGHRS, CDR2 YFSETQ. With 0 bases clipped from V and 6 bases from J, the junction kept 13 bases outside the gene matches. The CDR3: CASSLERQDRELAGELFF. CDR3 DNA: TGCGCCAGCAGCTTGGAAAGGCAGGACAGGGAACTTGCCGGGGAGCTGTTTTTT.

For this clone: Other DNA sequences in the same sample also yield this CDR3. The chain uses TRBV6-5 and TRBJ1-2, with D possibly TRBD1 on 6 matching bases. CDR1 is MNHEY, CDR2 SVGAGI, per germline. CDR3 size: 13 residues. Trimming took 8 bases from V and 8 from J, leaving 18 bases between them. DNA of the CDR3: TGTGCCAGCTGCCCCCTTAACAGGGAAGGCTACACCTTC. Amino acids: CASCPLNREGYTF.

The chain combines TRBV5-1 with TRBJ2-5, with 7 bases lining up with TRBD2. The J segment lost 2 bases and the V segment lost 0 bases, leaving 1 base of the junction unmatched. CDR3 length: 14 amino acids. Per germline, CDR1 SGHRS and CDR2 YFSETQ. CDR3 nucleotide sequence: TGCGCCAGCAGCTTGGCCGGGAGGCAAGAGACCCAGTACTTC. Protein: CASSLAGRQETQYF.

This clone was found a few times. CDR3 coding DNA: TGTGCCAGCAGTCGGGAGTCCTACGAGCAGTACTTC. Its translation: CASSRESYEQYF. This chain uses TRBV2 with TRBJ2-7, with a possible D match to TRBD2 (6 bases). V lost 5 bases to trimming and J lost 1 base, with 6 bases between them. Germline V lookup: CDR1 SNHLY, CDR2 FYNNEI. This CDR3 is 12 amino acids long.

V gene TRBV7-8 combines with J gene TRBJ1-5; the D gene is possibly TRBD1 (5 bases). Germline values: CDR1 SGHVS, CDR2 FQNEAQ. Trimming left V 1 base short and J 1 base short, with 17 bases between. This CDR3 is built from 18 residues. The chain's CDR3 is CASSLEALTGESNQPQHF. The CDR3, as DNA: TGTGCCAGCAGCTTAGAGGCGTTGACGGGGGAAAGCAATCAGCCCCAGCATTTT.

As DNA, the CDR3 is TGTGCCAGCAGTGAAAGTGATGGGAGGGGGAGTGGAGAGACCCAGTACTTC. This translates into CASSESDGRGSGETQYF. This chain joins TRBV25-1 and TRBJ2-5, with D perhaps matching TRBD2 (7 bases). Germline loops: CDR1 MGHDK, CDR2 SYGVNS. The CDR3 covers 17 residues. V was cut by 2 bases and J by 4 bases, with 20 bases left in between.

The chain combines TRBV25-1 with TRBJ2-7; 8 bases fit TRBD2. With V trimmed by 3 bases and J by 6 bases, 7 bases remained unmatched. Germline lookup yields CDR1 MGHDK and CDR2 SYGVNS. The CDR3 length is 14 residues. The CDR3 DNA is TGTGCCAGCAGTGATCCCCAGCGGGGGCGCGAGCAGTACTTC. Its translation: CASSDPQRGREQYF.

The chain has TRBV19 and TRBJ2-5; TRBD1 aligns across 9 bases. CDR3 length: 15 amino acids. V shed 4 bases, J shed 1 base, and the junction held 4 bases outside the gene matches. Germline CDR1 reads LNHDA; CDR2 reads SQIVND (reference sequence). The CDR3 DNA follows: TGTGCCAGTAGTACCGGGACAGGGCCCCAAGAGACCCAGTACTTC. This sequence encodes CASSTGTGPQETQYF.

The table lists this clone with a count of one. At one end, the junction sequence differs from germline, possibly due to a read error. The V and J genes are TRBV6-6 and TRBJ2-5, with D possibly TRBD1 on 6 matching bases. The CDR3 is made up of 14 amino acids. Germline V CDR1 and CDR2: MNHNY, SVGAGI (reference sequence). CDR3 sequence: CASELGHNQGTQYF. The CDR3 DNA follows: TGTGCCAGCGAACTGGGACACAACCAAGGGACCCAGTACTTC.